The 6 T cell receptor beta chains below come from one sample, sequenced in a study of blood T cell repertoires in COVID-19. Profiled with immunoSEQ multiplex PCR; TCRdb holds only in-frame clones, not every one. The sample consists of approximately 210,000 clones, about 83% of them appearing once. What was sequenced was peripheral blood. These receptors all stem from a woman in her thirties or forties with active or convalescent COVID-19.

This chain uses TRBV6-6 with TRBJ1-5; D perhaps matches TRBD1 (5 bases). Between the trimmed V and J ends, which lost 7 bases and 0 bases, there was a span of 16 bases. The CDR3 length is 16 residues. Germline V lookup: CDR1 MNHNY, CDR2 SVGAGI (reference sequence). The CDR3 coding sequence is TGTGCCAGCACCCCCCCCGGCAGGGATAGCAATCAGCCCCAGCATTTT. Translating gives CASTPPGRDSNQPQHF.

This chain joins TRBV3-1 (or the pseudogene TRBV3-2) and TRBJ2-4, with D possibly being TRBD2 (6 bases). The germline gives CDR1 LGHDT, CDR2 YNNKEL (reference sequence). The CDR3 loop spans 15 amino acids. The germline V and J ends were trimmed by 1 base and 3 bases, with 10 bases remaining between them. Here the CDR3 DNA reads TGTGCCAGCAGCCAAGCGGGAGTGGACAAAAACATTCAGTACTTC. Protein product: CASSQAGVDKNIQYF.

The CDR3 region is CASSPPRGTGINTEAFF. The CDR3 DNA is TGTGCCAGCAGCCCCCCCCGGGGGACAGGGATTAACACTGAAGCTTTCTTT. The J gene is TRBJ1-1, the V gene TRBV7-2, with 9 bases identical to TRBD1. Per the germline V gene, CDR1 is SGHTA and CDR2 is FQGNSA. V shed 5 bases, J shed 2 bases, and the junction held 12 bases outside the gene matches. CDR3 length: 17 amino acids.

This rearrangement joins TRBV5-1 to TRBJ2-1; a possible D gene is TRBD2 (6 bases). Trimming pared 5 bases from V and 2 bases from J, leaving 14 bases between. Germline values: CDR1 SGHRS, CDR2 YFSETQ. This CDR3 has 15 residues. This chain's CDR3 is CASRPAGGTYNEQFF. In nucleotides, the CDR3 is TGCGCCAGCAGACCGGCCGGGGGAACCTACAATGAGCAGTTCTTC. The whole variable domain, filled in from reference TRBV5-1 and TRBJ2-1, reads KAGVTQTPRYLIKTRGQQVTLSCSPISGHRSVSWYQQTPGQGLQFLFEYFSETQRNKGNFPGRFSGRQFSNSRSEMNVSTLELGDSALYLCASRPAGGTYNEQFFGPGTRLTVL.

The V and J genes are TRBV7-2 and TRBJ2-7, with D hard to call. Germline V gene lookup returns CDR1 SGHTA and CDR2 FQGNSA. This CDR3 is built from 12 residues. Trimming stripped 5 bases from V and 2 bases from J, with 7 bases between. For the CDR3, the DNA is TGTGCCAGCAGCCCGCCGGCCTACGAGCAGTACTTC. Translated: CASSPPAYEQYF.

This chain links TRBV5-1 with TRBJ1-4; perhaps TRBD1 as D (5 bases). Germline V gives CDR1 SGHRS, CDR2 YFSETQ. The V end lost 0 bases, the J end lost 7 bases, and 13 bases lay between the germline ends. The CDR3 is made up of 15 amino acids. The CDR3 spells CASSLVSGVGEKLFF. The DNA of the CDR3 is TGCGCCAGCAGCTTGGTTTCGGGGGTGGGTGAAAAACTGTTTTTT.